These 31 T cell receptor beta chains originate from one sample sequenced in a study of blood T cell repertoires in COVID-19 (dated by TCRdb to 2018 to 2021). The library was made by the immunoSEQ multiplex PCR assay. TCRdb mirrors the immuneACCESS table, restricted to in-frame sequences. Some clones are absent from its copies; in checked studies, under half trace to an unresolved V gene, and the reason for the others is unknown. The sample records about 310,000 clones, around 85% of which are singletons. The top ten clones comprise over 2% of the sample. The sample comprised PBMCs or T cells enriched from blood (not recorded which). Receptors were obtained from a man aged 25-45 years who had recovered from COVID-19.

Details on this clone: The same CDR3 arises from other DNA sequences in this sample as well. J is TRBJ1-2 and V is TRBV11-2, with D hard to call. The V end lost 0 bases, the J end lost 4 bases, and 6 bases lay between the germline ends. The CDR3 has 13 residues. Germline-derived CDR1 and CDR2 are SGHAT and FQNNGV. DNA of the CDR3: TGTGCCAGCAGCTTAGACCTCTCCTATGGCTACACCTTC. Translated: CASSLDLSYGYTF.

The rearrangement links TRBV9 to TRBJ2-1; D perhaps matches TRBD2 (6 bases). The CDR3 length is 16 residues. Germline CDR1 is SGDLS and CDR2 is YYNGEE. Between the trimmed V and J ends, which lost 0 bases and 6 bases, there was a span of 16 bases. The CDR3 here is CASSVGGRTQGNEQFF. DNA of the CDR3: TGTGCCAGCAGCGTAGGAGGGAGGACTCAGGGCAATGAGCAGTTCTTC.

V is TRBV7-2 and J is TRBJ1-1; D might be TRBD1 (5 bases). CDR3 length: 13 amino acids. CDR1 SGHTA and CDR2 FQGNSA come from the germline V gene. The ends were cut back, 5 bases at V and 5 bases at J, with 12 bases in the middle. The CDR3 region is CASSPGGRTEAFF. The DNA for the CDR3 is TGTGCCAGCAGCCCCGGGGGGAGGACTGAAGCTTTCTTT.

The rearrangement links TRBV4-3 to TRBJ2-7; D is possibly TRBD1 (6 bases). Germline lookup yields CDR1 LGHNA and CDR2 YSLEER. The CDR3 is made up of 16 amino acids. The V end was cut by 4 bases, the J end by 2 bases, with 18 bases between. The DNA for the CDR3 is TGCGCCAGCAGCCCCGAAGCCACAGGGTTTGCCTACGAGCAGTACTTC. Translation: CASSPEATGFAYEQYF.

This sequence joins TRBV20-1 and TRBJ1-1; D ambiguous. This CDR3 has 10 amino acids. V was shortened by 6 bases and J by 4 bases, with 6 bases between the two germline ends. The germline CDR1 and CDR2 sequences are DFQATT and SNEGSKA (reference sequence). The CDR3 nucleotides are TGCAGTGCCATGAGCACTGAAGCTTTCTTT. Translating it yields CSAMSTEAFF.

J is TRBJ1-1 and V is TRBV4-2; 7 bases agree with TRBD1. V shed 4 bases, J shed 6 bases, and the junction held 2 bases outside the gene matches. The CDR3 length is 12 residues. Germline V gene lookup returns CDR1 LGHNA and CDR2 YNFKEQ. CDR3 nucleotides: TGTGCCAGCAGCCCAGGGACAGCTGAAGCTTTCTTT. This encodes CASSPGTAEAFF.

This clone has just a few counts. The V and J genes are TRBV29-1 and TRBJ2-7; TRBD1 aligns across 7 bases. Trimming removed 7 bases from V and 3 bases from J; junction bases left unmatched: 3. CDR1 and CDR2 from the germline V gene are SQVTM and ANQGSEA. This CDR3 spans 11 amino acids. CDR3 region: CSAGQNYEQYF. In DNA form, the CDR3 reads TGCAGCGCGGGACAGAACTACGAGCAGTACTTC.

The gene calls are TRBV5-1 and TRBJ2-2; 8 bases map to TRBD2. This CDR3 is built from 14 residues. The junction had 7 bases not matched to a gene; V was cut back by 1 base and J by 11 bases. Germline V gives CDR1 SGHRS, CDR2 YFSETQ. Written as DNA, the CDR3 is TGCGCCAGCAGCTTGCGGGAGGGCCATGTAGAGCTGTTTTTT. Its protein is CASSLREGHVELFF.

This clone has a single count. The V call is TRBV7-9, the J call TRBJ2-2; the D gene is possibly TRBD1 (6 bases). In germline, CDR1 is SEHNR, CDR2 FQNEAQ (reference sequence). CDR3 size: 15 residues. The V end lost 8 bases, the J end lost 1 base, and 14 bases lay between the germline ends. The CDR3 nucleotides read TGTGCCAGCCCCATAGGGACACAGAACACCGGGGAGCTGTTTTTT. It codes for CASPIGTQNTGELFF.

The chain carries TRBV7-8 and TRBJ1-5, with D maybe TRBD1 (6 bases). V was cut by 1 base and J by 4 bases, with 11 bases left in between. The CDR3 consists of 15 residues. Germline-derived CDR1 and CDR2 are SGHVS and FQNEAQ. The CDR3 loop reads CASSLEVRGNQPQHF. In DNA, the CDR3 is TGTGCCAGCAGCTTAGAAGTGAGGGGGAATCAGCCCCAGCATTTT.

The V and J genes are TRBV9 and TRBJ2-7; TRBD2 matches at 7 bases. From germline, CDR1 is SGDLS and CDR2 YYNGEE. Losses at the gene ends were 4 bases for V and 3 bases for J; bases not matched to a gene: 4. This CDR3 is built from 13 residues. The CDR3 nucleotides are TGTGCCAGCAGCCGTGGCGGGGGCTACGAGCAGTACTTC. Its protein product is CASSRGGGYEQYF. Combining the CDR3 with reference TRBV9 and TRBJ2-7 gives the whole variable domain DSGVTQTPKHLITATGQRVTLRCSPRSGDLSVYWYQQSLDQGLQFLIQYYNGEERAKGNILERFSAQQFPDLHSELNLSSLELGDSALYFCASSRGGGYEQYFGPGTRLTVT.

CDR3 coding DNA: TGTGCCAGCAGTCGTCGGGACAGGGGAGCTCAGGGTGAAAAACTGTTTTTT. Protein product: CASSRRDRGAQGEKLFF. The chain couples TRBV27 to TRBJ1-4, with 10 nucleotides matching TRBD1. Germline V gene sequence: CDR1 MNHEY, CDR2 SMNVEV (reference sequence). The CDR3 is 17 residues long. With 5 bases clipped from V and 7 bases from J, the junction kept 13 bases outside the gene matches.

V is TRBV5-1 and J is TRBJ2-5, with 13 positions matching TRBD2. The germline V gene has CDR1 SGHRS and CDR2 YFSETQ. The CDR3 consists of 17 residues. The V gene end was trimmed by 4 bases and the J gene end by 5 bases; junction bases not matched to a gene: 11. CDR3 loop: CASSTLGLAGDRETQYF. CDR3 DNA sequence: TGCGCCAGCAGCACCTTAGGACTAGCGGGGGATAGGGAGACCCAGTACTTC.

The chain recombines TRBV5-6 with TRBJ1-5; possible D gene TRBD1, 6 bases. Germline CDR1 SGHDT, CDR2 YYEEEE. The CDR3 spans 15 residues. V lost 0 bases, J lost 4 bases, and 11 bases lay in between. Here the CDR3 reads CASSLATGLNQPQHF. CDR3 in DNA: TGTGCCAGCAGCTTGGCAACAGGGCTAAATCAGCCCCAGCATTTT.

The gene calls are TRBV5-4 and TRBJ1-4, with a weak D call TRBD1 (6 bases). Germline V gene lookup returns CDR1 SGHNT and CDR2 YYREEE (reference sequence). The CDR3 has 15 amino acids. Trimming left V 4 bases short and J 3 bases short, with 13 bases between. The CDR3 region is CASSIDRYPNEKLFF. CDR3 sequence (DNA): TGTGCCAGCAGCATAGACAGGTATCCTAATGAAAAACTGTTTTTT. The entire variable domain, with the rest obtained from reference TRBV5-4 and TRBJ1-4, is as follows: ETGVTQSPTHLIKTRGQQVTLRCSSQSGHNTVSWYQQALGQGPQFIFQYYREEENGRGNFPPRFSGLQFPNYSSELNVNALELDDSALYLCASSIDRYPNEKLFFGSGTQLSVL.

CDR3: CASTPPGKTNQPQHF. The CDR3 DNA sequence: TGTGCCAGTACCCCGCCGGGAAAGACGAATCAGCCCCAGCATTTT. This rearrangement joins TRBV19 to TRBJ1-5; no clear D gene. Germline CDR1 reads LNHDA; CDR2 reads SQIVND (reference sequence). Between the trimmed V and J ends, which lost 7 bases and 4 bases, there was a span of 17 bases. The CDR3 consists of 15 residues.

The gene calls are TRBV7-3 and TRBJ1-1, with D possibly TRBD1 on 6 matching bases. CDR1 and CDR2 (germline): SGHTA, FQGTGA. Trimming left V 4 bases short and J 2 bases short, with 11 bases between. CDR3 length equals 14 residues. This CDR3 is CASSSRGTNTEAFF. The DNA for the CDR3 is TGTGCCAGCAGCTCCAGGGGTACCAACACTGAAGCTTTCTTT.

The chain carries TRBV7-9 and TRBJ1-6, with a weak D call TRBD1 (5 bases). With 7 bases removed from V and 5 bases from J, the gap between germline ends came to 15 bases. The length of the CDR3 is 15 residues. The germline V gene encodes CDR1 SEHNR and CDR2 FQNEAQ (reference sequence). The CDR3 DNA reads TGTGCCAGCACCTCCGGTGCAGGGCATAATTCACCCCTCCACTTT. This encodes CASTSGAGHNSPLHF.

The V gene is TRBV27, the J gene TRBJ2-2; TRBD2 aligns across 8 bases. The germline gives CDR1 MNHEY, CDR2 SMNVEV (reference sequence). Germline trimming cut 3 bases from V and 3 bases from J; bases unmatched to any gene: 3. CDR3 length: 15 amino acids. Written as DNA, the CDR3 is TGTGCCAGCAGTTTGGCGGGGGGCGACACCGGGGAGCTGTTTTTT. Protein product: CASSLAGGDTGELFF.

This clone was found a few times. V gene TRBV5-4 combines with J gene TRBJ1-1, with D uncertain. The length of the CDR3 is 14 residues. The ends were cut back, 0 bases at V and 2 bases at J, with 8 bases in the middle. Germline V gene data show CDR1 as SGHNT and CDR2 as YYREEE (reference sequence). The DNA of the CDR3 is TGTGCCAGCAGCTTGGACAGCGGAAACACTGAAGCTTTCTTT. Residues: CASSLDSGNTEAFF.

The CDR3 region is CSGGTGSTEAFF. CDR3 bases: TGCAGCGGTGGGACAGGGAGCACTGAAGCTTTCTTT. The gene calls are TRBV29-1 and TRBJ1-1; 9 bases fit TRBD1. CDR1 and CDR2 from the germline V gene are SQVTM and ANQGSEA. The J segment lost 4 bases and the V segment lost 7 bases, leaving 4 bases of the junction unmatched. This CDR3 region has 12 residues.

The rearrangement uses TRBV5-1 and TRBJ1-2, with 7 bases that match TRBD1. Germline V gene sequence: CDR1 SGHRS, CDR2 YFSETQ. This CDR3 has 15 residues. V shed 0 bases, J shed 2 bases, and the junction held 4 bases outside the gene matches. CDR3 nucleotides: TGCGCCAGCAGCTTGGGTGCAGGGGGGAACTATGGCTACACCTTC. Translated: CASSLGAGGNYGYTF.

This chain joins TRBV14 and TRBJ1-4, with D perhaps TRBD1 (6 bases). V was trimmed by 4 bases and J by 6 bases, leaving 9 bases between them. The CDR3 loop spans 13 amino acids. Germline loops: CDR1 SGHDN, CDR2 FVKESK. The CDR3 sequence is CASSPWTDEKLFF. The CDR3 DNA sequence: TGTGCCAGCAGCCCATGGACAGATGAAAAACTGTTTTTT.

The chain combines TRBV30 with TRBJ2-3; the D is unclear. V was pared by 3 bases and J by 2 bases, with 6 bases between. The length of the CDR3 is 12 residues. From germline, CDR1 is GTSNPN and CDR2 SVGIG (reference sequence). The CDR3 spells CAWSRVTDTQYF. DNA of the CDR3: TGTGCCTGGAGCCGGGTCACAGATACGCAGTATTTT.

The chain carries TRBV19 and TRBJ1-6; TRBD1 aligns across 9 bases. CDR3 size: 20 residues. J was trimmed by 6 bases and V by 7 bases; bases with no gene match: 22. Germline V CDR1 and CDR2: LNHDA, SQIVND (reference sequence). For the CDR3, the DNA is TGTGCCAGTAAACAAACGGGGGGACAGGGCACCTCACTCCCTAATTCACCCCTCCACTTT. Its translation: CASKQTGGQGTSLPNSPLHF.

The chain joins TRBV5-6 to TRBJ2-3; D is possibly TRBD2 (5 bases). Germline values: CDR1 SGHDT, CDR2 YYEEEE. Trimming left V 6 bases short and J 5 bases short, with 13 bases between. The CDR3 is 13 residues long. The CDR3 DNA is TGTGCCAGCACCATTAAGGGAGTAGATACGCAGTATTTT. It translates to CASTIKGVDTQYF.

This sequence joins TRBV11-1 and TRBJ1-2; D remains ambiguous. The CDR3 is 13 amino acids. V was shortened by 2 bases and J by 4 bases, with 8 bases between the two germline ends. Germline V gene data show CDR1 as SGHAT and CDR2 as FQDESV (reference sequence). The CDR3 spells CASSLSQFYGYTF. DNA of the CDR3: TGTGCCAGCAGCTTAAGTCAGTTCTATGGCTACACCTTC.

The count of this clone is one. V and J are TRBV9 and TRBJ2-2; TRBD2 agrees at 10 bases. The trim removed 2 bases at V and 6 bases at J, leaving 7 bases unmatched. The CDR3 extends over 16 amino acids. Germline loops: CDR1 SGDLS, CDR2 YYNGEE. The CDR3 DNA reads as TGTGCCAGCAGCGTGAGCGGGGGGGCAGGCTCCGGGGAGCTGTTTTTT. It encodes CASSVSGGAGSGELFF.

The chain employs TRBV6-4 and TRBJ1-2; tentatively, D is TRBD1 (6 bases). The V gene lost 6 bases and the J gene lost 0 bases, with 20 bases spanning the gap. CDR1 is MRHNA, CDR2 SNTAGT, per germline. There are 17 residues in the CDR3. CDR3 sequence reads: CASSDSGGAGSNYGYTF. CDR3 bases: TGTGCCAGCAGCGATTCGGGGGGCGCAGGGTCTAACTATGGCTACACCTTC.

The chain carries TRBV5-1 and TRBJ2-7, with 9 bases fitting TRBD1. The CDR3 is made up of 17 amino acids. V was clipped by 3 bases and J by 1 base; unmatched bases: 11. Germline values: CDR1 SGHRS, CDR2 YFSETQ. The CDR3 nucleotides are TGCGCCAGCAGCTATGCTCGGGACAGGGAATGGTCCTACGAGCAGTACTTC. This codes for CASSYARDREWSYEQYF.

The genes are TRBV29-1 and TRBJ2-1, with D maybe TRBD1 (6 bases). With 4 bases removed from V and 4 bases from J, the gap between germline ends came to 14 bases. Germline V CDR1 and CDR2: SQVTM, ANQGSEA. This CDR3 has 14 residues. Written as DNA, the CDR3 is TGCAGCGTTGTGAAGGGGACAAAGTACAATGAGCAGTTCTTC. Residues: CSVVKGTKYNEQFF.